What follows describes a single T cell receptor beta chain. The antigen remains undetermined. The sample belongs to a study of blood T cells in healthy people across ages. Study results and caveats: Versus aged donors, long-lived donors had higher diversity and more naive CD4+ cells.

Each sample used at least 7 million PBMCs. With a J-beta primer mix and a sample-barcoded 5' primer, a second PCR ran about 6 to 11 cycles. Every sample returned 3 million or more CDR3-containing paired-end reads. TCRdb processed the 5' RACE reads anew with MiXCR; each CDR3 protein has one entry. The sample has more than 900,000 distinct CDR3 sequences; 20% to 25% are singletons. Germline assignment: CDR1 SGHDT and CDR2 YYEEEE. The CDR3 totals 14 residues. V was clipped by 4 bases and J by 9 bases; unmatched bases: 9. These data also formed part of another study, on T cells of mothers and their children.

Sequencing used blood. The sequence was obtained from a girl aged 2 to 10 in good health. J is TRBJ2-1 and V is TRBV5-6; TRBD1 matches 8 bases. The CDR3 DNA reads as TGTGCCAGCAGCCTAAGACAGGGGTGGGTTGAGCAGTTCTTC. It codes for CASSLRQGWVEQFF.